The T cell receptor (beta chain) described here comes from a study of cytomegalovirus exposure and HLA in healthy donors. Overall study findings and caveats: Most TCR sequences showed up rarely, but some public TCRs showed up in many donors. Later, TCR association rates were found to vary by HLA locus, highest for DRB1 and lowest for HLA-C. The HLA-A and HLA-B alleles of most subjects were reportedly predicted accurately from TCR beta sequences.

Trimming took off 3 bases at V and 5 bases at J, with 10 bases between the two ends. The V gene's germline CDR1 is MDHEN and CDR2 SYDVKM. The CDR3 extends over 13 amino acids. As regards this clone: Antigen specificity is unknown.

A multiplex PCR was run with 60 Vbeta primers and 13 Jbeta primers. The assay was immunoSEQ multiplex PCR, and TCRdb's table has in-frame clones only and misses some. The ten top clones account for around 15%, within a sample of about 77,000 clones. This TCR was recovered from a middle-aged man in good health and CMV-seropositive. The sequenced sample was PBMCs. The V and J genes are TRBV28 and TRBJ1-1, with unresolved D. The CDR3 loop is CASSLRGDTEAFF. CDR3 nucleotides: TGTGCCAGCAGTTTGCGGGGAGATACTGAAGCTTTCTTT.